Shown below are 5 T cell receptor beta chains from a single sample sequenced in a study of blood T cells in healthy people across ages. Alongside a J-beta primer mix, a sample-barcoded 5' primer served in a second PCR lasting roughly 6 to 11 cycles. Via MiXCR, TCRdb re-called the 5' RACE reads, giving one row per CDR3 protein. The sample lists some 1.5 million distinct CDR3 sequences; approximately 30% were seen once. Sequenced input: blood. These receptors were obtained from a woman aged 25 to 39 in good health.

V and J are TRBV6-1 and TRBJ1-5; the D is unclear. The V end lost 1 base, the J end lost 4 bases, and 11 bases lay between the germline ends. The CDR3 contains 15 residues. Germline CDR1 reads MNHNS; CDR2 reads SASEGT. CDR3 sequence reads: CASSEEAQPNQPQHF. The CDR3 DNA reads TGTGCCAGCAGTGAAGAGGCACAGCCAAATCAGCCCCAGCATTTT.

This clonotype was detected only a few times. This sequence joins TRBV5-1 and TRBJ2-6, with a possible D match to TRBD1 (6 bases). The V and J ends lost 0 bases and 0 bases respectively, with 10 bases between them. This CDR3 has 17 amino acids. Germline assignment: CDR1 SGHRS and CDR2 YFSETQ. The CDR3, as DNA: TGCGCCAGCAGCTTGGCCGCAGGGGTCTCTGGGGCCAACGTCCTGACTTTC. It specifies CASSLAAGVSGANVLTF.

The V call is TRBV5-1, the J call TRBJ2-3; D is possibly TRBD1 or TRBD2 (5 bases each). Deletions cut 4 bases from V and 7 bases from J, with 10 bases between. The germline gives CDR1 SGHRS, CDR2 YFSETQ. This CDR3 has 12 amino acids. The CDR3 loop reads CASSRDANTQYF. Written as DNA, the CDR3 is TGCGCCAGCAGCAGGGACGCGAATACGCAGTATTTT.

This chain connects TRBV21-1 to TRBJ1-5; the table names TRBD1, a call not compared with the DNA. TRBV21-1 is an annotated pseudogene. The CDR3 is made up of 14 amino acids. CDR3 DNA sequence: TGTGCCAGCAAGAGATGGGGGGAGCGCCAGCCCCAGCATTTT. Protein: CASKRWGERQPQHF.

This clonotype turned up a few times. This sequence joins TRBV12-3 or TRBV12-4 and TRBJ2-7, with D maybe TRBD2 (6 bases). V dropped 1 base and J dropped 5 bases, with 12 bases sitting between them. This CDR3 has 14 residues. The CDR3 DNA is TGTGCCAGCAGTTTAGGCAGGGAGGTCAACGAGCAGTACTTC. It codes for CASSLGREVNEQYF.